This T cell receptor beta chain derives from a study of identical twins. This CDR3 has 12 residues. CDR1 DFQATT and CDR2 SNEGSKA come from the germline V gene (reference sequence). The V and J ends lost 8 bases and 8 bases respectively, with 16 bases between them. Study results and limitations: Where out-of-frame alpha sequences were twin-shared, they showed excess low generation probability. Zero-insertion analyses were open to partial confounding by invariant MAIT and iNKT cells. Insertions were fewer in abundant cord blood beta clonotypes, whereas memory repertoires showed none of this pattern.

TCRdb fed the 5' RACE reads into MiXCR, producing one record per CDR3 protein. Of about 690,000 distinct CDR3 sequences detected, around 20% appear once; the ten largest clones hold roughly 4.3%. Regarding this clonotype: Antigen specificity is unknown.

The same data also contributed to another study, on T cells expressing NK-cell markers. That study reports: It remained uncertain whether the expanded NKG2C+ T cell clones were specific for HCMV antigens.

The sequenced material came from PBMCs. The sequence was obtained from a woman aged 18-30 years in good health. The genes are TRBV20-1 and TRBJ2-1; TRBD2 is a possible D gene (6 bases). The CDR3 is CSPRRGFYEQFF. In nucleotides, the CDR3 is TGCAGTCCGCGGAGGGGCTTTTATGAGCAGTTCTTC.